The T cell receptor (beta chain) described here comes from a study of T cells in Graves' hyperthyroidism and ophthalmopathy (dated by TCRdb to 2018 to 2020). Describing the broader study: Peripheral blood samples were taken at the time of initial diagnosis, prior to any treatment. In addition, the study compared T-cell repertoires in thyroid tissue and in blood from six Graves' hyperthyroidism patients. Prospective prediction of ophthalmopathy was tested in an independent validation cohort of about 19 hyperthyroidism patients and 17 patients who later progressed to ophthalmopathy. TCR V-J signatures able to tell the groups apart were searched for in a discovery cohort of more than 90 patients, of whom roughly 42 had Graves' ophthalmopathy and roughly 59 had stable Graves' hyperthyroidism. The 90 to 100 discovery patients were randomly split 7:3 into training and test sets. According to the paper, TCR Vbeta CDR3 sequencing was carried out on over 130 peripheral blood samples, which came from 40 to 45 ophthalmopathy, around 74 hyperthyroidism and approximately 17 progressor patients. After blood sampling, hyperthyroidism patients were treated with methimazole at a starting dose of 30 mg daily, and ophthalmopathy patients were treated with high-dose intravenous methylprednisolone. Results the study describes overall, beyond this receptor: Blood samples also contained most of the expanded thyroid clonotypes (frequency above 0.001), which suggests that blood repertoires may reflect thyroid immune responses. Sample size was not statistically predetermined, and blinding of investigators to group allocation was not performed. In validation, progression to ophthalmopathy was predicted by the model with 70.59% sensitivity and roughly 76% specificity, a median of approximately 7.1 months before onset. A model built on a 13 V-J signature distinguished ophthalmopathy from stable hyperthyroidism, reaching 85% to 90% sensitivity and under 84% specificity in cross-validation and 80%/75% in testing.

TCR beta CDR3 regions were amplified from RNA transcripts. A first-round RT-PCR of the TCR CDR3 used the HTBI primer set with the Qiagen OneStep RT-PCR kit. A second multiplex PCR round built the libraries, followed by size selection and purification. Paired-end sequencing of the libraries was performed with 100 bp reads on an Illumina HiSeq2000. Per the authors' processing: SOAPnuke was used to process the raw data, with reads discarded if the reads contained adapters or uncalled bases, had a mean Phred below 15, or lacked an exact constant-primer or identifier match. High-quality paired reads were merged using COPE v1.2.5, and each unique nucleotide sequence was defined as a clonotype. MiTCR v1.1 was used to align the clonotypes against IMGT TRBV, TRBD and TRBJ reference segments. The analysis included only V-J combinations with a frequency above 0.0001, which together covered about 99% of the repertoires. A TCS score was defined as the ratio of F50 (clonal expansion) to E x V (chaos), with BLOSUM62-based TCRdist applied between CDR3 peptides within each V-J. Welch's t-statistics and random forest reduced 450 to 600 V-J features to 13, which were used in a naive Bayes classifier (R e1071). TCRdb passed the public sequencing reads through fastp at Q25 and MiXCR, retaining productive beta sequences. Here each entry gathers all rows of one CDR3 protein and keeps the most common genes and DNA. The V and J calls here are based on TCRdb, not the publication. The sample records about 380,000 distinct CDR3 sequences, roughly 15% of which are singletons. Together, the top ten hold around a fifth of the sample.

From its cysteine to its phenylalanine, the CDR3 spans 18 amino acids. Of the read, only the CDR3 DNA is kept; its 54 bases are in frame from base 1. V is trimmed back by 5 bases and J by 0 bases, and the junction contains 13 bases that no gene match accounts for. CDR1 and CDR2, per the germline V gene, are SGHAT and FQNNGV. In the ophthalmopathy patients, disease was moderately to severely active, with a Clinical Activity Score of 3 or more, a NOSPECS grade of 4 or more, and a duration of less than 3 months. The study excluded patients with uncontrolled infections, other autoimmune diseases, pregnancy or lactation. Diagnoses were established on the basis of clinical symptoms, serum thyroxine and TRAb, thyroid ultrasound, and orbital computed tomography. PBMCs were separated from 10 ml of fresh peripheral blood using Ficoll-Paque density gradient centrifugation. Trizol reagent was used to extract total RNA, and RNA quality was then checked on an Agilent 2100 Bioanalyzer.

This clonotype came up many times. Its specific antigen is unknown. Base-call qualities are not available, and no considerably larger clone is one nucleotide away. Specimen: blood. Recombination joined TRBV11-2 with TRBJ2-1; 7 bases in the junction line up with TRBD2. This receptor was taken from a young woman with Graves' ophthalmopathy. The DNA is as follows: TGTGCCAGCAGCCTAGCGGCCTCTACCTCAAGCTCCTACAATGAGCAGTTCTTC. Its protein reads: CASSLAASTSSSYNEQFF.